This is a list of T cell receptor beta chains from one sample in a study of blood T cell repertoires in COVID-19. Produced via immunoSEQ multiplex PCR; TCRdb's table is partial and in-frame only. The table includes about 340,000 clones, around nine tenths detected once. Specimen: peripheral blood. These receptors came from a woman between 18 and 30 years old who had recovered from COVID-19. Both conserved end residues are part of each CDR3. Each record gives: CDR3 DNA, CDR3 protein, J gene, V gene, D gene. A D gene is named only where the DNA matches it firmly.

TGTGCTAGTGTCTCTGGGCGGAACACTGAAGCTTTCTTT CASVSGRNTEAFF TRBJ1-1 TRBV12-5 .
TGTGCCATCAGGACGGACAGGAGTATTCATGGCTACACCTTC CAIRTDRSIHGYTF TRBJ1-2 TRBV10-3 TRBD1
TGCAGCGGTCTGACGGGTTTGGGGGCCGTAAATGAGCAGTTCTTC CSGLTGLGAVNEQFF TRBJ2-1 TRBV29-1 .
TGTGCCAGCAGCAATGCCCGACTAGCTGAAGTTAATGAGCAGTTCTTC CASSNARLAEVNEQFF TRBJ2-1 TRBV5-4 TRBD2
TGTGCCAGCAGCGTAGCTGTCCAGGGCCCGGACACTGAAGCTTTCTTT CASSVAVQGPDTEAFF TRBJ1-1 TRBV9 .
TGTGCCAGCAGCCACCCCCCGACAGCGCCCAAACTGTTTTTT CASSHPPTAPKLFF TRBJ1-4 TRBV6-2/TRBV6-3 .
TGTGCCAGCAGCTTAGTTGCCGGGAGAACGGAGACCCAGTACTTC CASSLVAGRTETQYF TRBJ2-5 TRBV7-2 .
TGTGCCAGCAGCGCGGGGGGGGCGGGCACAGATACGCAGTATTTT CASSAGGAGTDTQYF TRBJ2-3 TRBV7-8 TRBD2
TGTGCCAGTAGGGATCGGAGCAGAACTAACTATGGCTACACCTTC CASRDRSRTNYGYTF TRBJ1-2 TRBV19 .
TGTGCCAGCAGCTTAATGCCAGCAGATACGCAGTATTTT CASSLMPADTQYF TRBJ2-3 TRBV7-9 .
TGCGCCAGCAGCCAAGAGGGCTACGGTGAGCAGTTCTTC CASSQEGYGEQFF TRBJ2-1 TRBV4-1 .